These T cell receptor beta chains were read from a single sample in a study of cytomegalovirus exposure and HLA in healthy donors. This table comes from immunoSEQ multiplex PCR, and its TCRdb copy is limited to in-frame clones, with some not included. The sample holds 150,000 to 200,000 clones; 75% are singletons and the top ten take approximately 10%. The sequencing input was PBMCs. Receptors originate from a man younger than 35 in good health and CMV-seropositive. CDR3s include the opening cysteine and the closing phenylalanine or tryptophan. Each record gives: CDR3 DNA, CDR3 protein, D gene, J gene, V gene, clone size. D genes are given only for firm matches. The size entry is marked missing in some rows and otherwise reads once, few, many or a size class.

TGTGCCAGCAGTTTGCGGCAGGGGGCAGATACGCAGTATTTT,CASSLRQGADTQYF,TRBD1,TRBJ2-3,TRBV28,-
TGTGCCAGCAGCTCGACCGCCGGGGGGGGCTCCTACAATGAGCAGTTCTTC,CASSSTAGGGSYNEQFF,TRBD2,TRBJ2-1,TRBV7-3,-
TGTGCCAGCAGCCGAGCTAGTACGGGACAAGGTAATGAGCAGTTCTTC,CASSRASTGQGNEQFF,-,TRBJ2-1,TRBV7-2,-
TGTGCCAGTAGTAAGAGCGGGAGTGGTGCAGATACGCAGTATTTT,CASSKSGSGADTQYF,TRBD2,TRBJ2-3,TRBV19,-
TGTGCCAGCAGCACCTACTCGAACACCGGGGAGCTGTTTTTT,CASSTYSNTGELFF,-,TRBJ2-2,TRBV5-6,-
TGTGCCAGCAGCTTGTCGGGGGGCTCCTACAATGAGCAGTTCTTC,CASSLSGGSYNEQFF,TRBD2,TRBJ2-1,TRBV5-4,-
TGTGCCAGCAGCGTAGTCACAGAAGCTTTCTTT,CASSVVTEAFF,-,TRBJ1-1,TRBV9,-
TGTGCCAGCAGTCTAGACGGGACAGAGAACTATGGCTACACCTTC,CASSLDGTENYGYTF,TRBD1,TRBJ1-2,TRBV11-1,-
TGCGCCAGCAGCTTGCGAGAGGGGGCTGAAGCTTTCTTT,CASSLREGAEAFF,-,TRBJ1-1,TRBV5-1,few
TGTGCCAGCAGCTCCCCCCCAGGGGCGCTGTTTTTT,CASSSPPGALFF,-,TRBJ2-2,TRBV11-2,once
TGCGCCAGCAGCCAGGGAGGTGGCTACACCTTC,CASSQGGGYTF,-,TRBJ1-2,TRBV4-1,-
TGCGCCAGCAGCTGGCGGGGTTCGAACACTGAAGCTTTCTTT,CASSWRGSNTEAFF,-,TRBJ1-1,TRBV5-1,once
TGTGCCAGCTTCGCAGGGACTGCCAATCAGCCCCAGCATTTT,CASFAGTANQPQHF,-,TRBJ1-5,TRBV28,-
TGCGCCAGCAGTGAGGGTCAGCGCCGGTACTTC,CASSEGQRRYF,-,TRBJ2-5,TRBV10-1,-
TGCAGCGGGGGGACAGGGGGCCATATTCCCCAGGAGACCCAGTACTTC,CSGGTGGHIPQETQYF,TRBD1,TRBJ2-5,TRBV29-1,-
TGTGCCAGCGGGGATCGTAGCGGGAGGGTAGATACGCAGTATTTT,CASGDRSGRVDTQYF,TRBD2,TRBJ2-3,TRBV13,-
TGTGCCAGCAGTTTCAGGGTAGACTCCTACGAGCAGTACTTC,CASSFRVDSYEQYF,-,TRBJ2-7,TRBV27,-
TGTGCCAGTAGTATATCTAGCGGAGGCCCCTACGAGCAGTACTTC,CASSISSGGPYEQYF,TRBD2,TRBJ2-7,TRBV19,-
TGTGCCAGCAGCTTACAGACTAGCGGGAGTACCTACGAGCAGTACTTC,CASSLQTSGSTYEQYF,TRBD2,TRBJ2-7,TRBV7-6,-
TGTGCCAGCACCAGTAGCGGGAGGGCCTCAGAGACCCAGTACTTC,CASTSSGRASETQYF,TRBD2,TRBJ2-5,TRBV9,-
TGCGCCAGCGGGACAAGGAGCTCCTACGAGCAGTACTTC,CASGTRSSYEQYF,-,TRBJ2-7,TRBV5-1,-
TGTGCCAGTAGTACGAGCCGGGACAGAACGCTCAATCAGCCCCAGCATTTT,CASSTSRDRTLNQPQHF,TRBD1,TRBJ1-5,TRBV19,-
TGTGCCAGCAGTTCCCCGGGGGTCCCCCGGGATACGCAGTATTTT,CASSSPGVPRDTQYF,-,TRBJ2-3,TRBV28,-
TGTGCCAGCAGCCGACAGTATACGCAGTATTTT,CASSRQYTQYF,-,TRBJ2-3,TRBV2,-
TGTGCCAGCAGCTCCCAGAACGGCGGGAGGTACAATGAGCAGTTCTTC,CASSSQNGGRYNEQFF,TRBD2,TRBJ2-1,TRBV7-9,few
TGCGCCAGCAGCCAGGGGGTGGAGGGGCCTTTGACTGAAGCTTTCTTT,CASSQGVEGPLTEAFF,-,TRBJ1-1,TRBV4-1,-
TGTGCCAGCAGTCTAGTAACGTCGTCCCACGCGAACACTGAAGCTTTCTTT,CASSLVTSSHANTEAFF,-,TRBJ1-1,TRBV27,-
TGTGCCTGGAGTGAGACAGTGACTGGAAACACCATATATTTT,CAWSETVTGNTIYF,-,TRBJ1-3,TRBV30,few
TGTGCCAGCAGCGTAGAGGGACTAGGCTATAGCACAGATACGCAGTATTTT,CASSVEGLGYSTDTQYF,TRBD2,TRBJ2-3,TRBV9,-
TGTGCCAGCAGCTTAGCGCCGGGAGGATTCGATGAGCAGTTCTTC,CASSLAPGGFDEQFF,TRBD2,TRBJ2-1,TRBV7-9,-